This is a list of T cell receptor beta chains from one sample in a study of shared clonotypes between healthy human individuals. Data came from immunoSEQ multiplex PCR; TCRdb stores just in-frame clones and leaves some out. The sample has roughly 1 million clones, approximately 68% seen once. Sequenced: memory CD4+ T cells sorted from blood. The receptors shown here come from a man between 18 and 35 years old in good health. Both conserved end residues are part of each CDR3. A D gene is named only where the DNA matches it firmly. Expanded clones are given a class, and other clones once, few, many or no size at all.

j_call | v_call | d_call | clone_size | cdr3_aa | cdr3_nt
TRBJ2-2 | TRBV7-2 | . | . | CASSSNRQVGELFF | TGTGCCAGCAGCTCCAACAGACAGGTTGGGGAGCTGTTTTTT
TRBJ2-1 | TRBV7-8 | . | . | CASSLFNEQFF | TGTGCCAGCAGCTTATTCAATGAGCAGTTCTTC
TRBJ2-7 | TRBV2 | . | . | CASRINTGGEQYF | TGTGCCAGCAGAATAAATACAGGAGGAGAGCAGTACTTC
TRBJ2-1 | TRBV27 | . | . | CASSLAGLTFNEQFF | TGTGCCAGCAGTTTGGCAGGGCTAACCTTTAATGAGCAGTTCTTC
TRBJ1-1 | TRBV11-2 | . | . | CASSFERGTEAFF | TGTGCCAGCAGCTTCGAAAGGGGGACTGAAGCTTTCTTT
TRBJ1-2 | TRBV18 | . | . | CASSPPGQGVRLYGYTF | TGTGCCAGCTCACCGCCGGGACAAGGAGTCCGCCTCTATGGCTACACCTTC
TRBJ2-3 | TRBV4-3 | . | . | CASSQGWGTDTQYF | TGCGCCAGCAGCCAAGGGTGGGGGACAGATACGCAGTATTTT
TRBJ1-1 | TRBV11-1 | . | . | CASSLAGDTEAFF | TGTGCCAGCAGCTTAGCCGGGGACACTGAAGCTTTCTTT
TRBJ1-2 | TRBV6-6 | . | . | CASSYSTKFYGYTF | TGTGCCAGCAGTTACTCTACGAAGTTCTATGGCTACACCTTC
TRBJ1-5 | TRBV29-1 | TRBD1 | . | CSVQTDRGNQPQHF | TGCAGCGTCCAAACCGACAGGGGCAATCAGCCCCAGCATTTT
TRBJ2-7 | TRBV11-2 | . | . | CASSLEGTTLKQYF | TGTGCCAGCAGCTTAGAAGGGACGACCCTAAAGCAGTACTTC
TRBJ1-3 | TRBV19 | . | . | CASRDNPGNTIYF | TGTGCCAGCCGGGACAACCCTGGAAACACCATATATTTT
TRBJ1-1 | TRBV2 | TRBD1 | . | CASSQQGVGTEAFF | TGTGCCAGCAGTCAACAGGGGGTAGGGACTGAAGCTTTCTTT
TRBJ2-1 | TRBV10-1 | . | many | CASSESNRNEQFF | TGCGCCAGCAGTGAGTCGAACCGGAATGAGCAGTTCTTC
TRBJ1-2 | TRBV7-9 | . | . | CASSLKGQNNYGYTF | TGTGCCAGCAGCTTAAAGGGACAAAATAACTATGGCTACACCTTC
TRBJ2-3 | TRBV9 | . | . | CASSVPGTDTQYF | TGTGCCAGCAGCGTCCCCGGCACAGATACGCAGTATTTT
TRBJ2-7 | TRBV5-6 | . | . | CASSLGGRQKTYEQYF | TGTGCCAGCAGCTTGGGAGGCCGCCAGAAGACCTACGAGCAGTACTTC
TRBJ2-7 | TRBV5-1 | TRBD1 | . | CASSLRTGADEQYF | TGCGCCAGCAGCCTACGGACAGGGGCAGACGAGCAGTACTTC
TRBJ2-7 | TRBV7-2 | TRBD2 | . | CASRPSGRNYEQYF | TGTGCCAGCAGACCTAGCGGGCGCAACTACGAGCAGTACTTC
TRBJ1-1 | TRBV2 | . | few | CASSKETGPNTEAFF | TGTGCCAGCAGTAAAGAGACAGGACCGAACACTGAAGCTTTCTTT
TRBJ1-1 | TRBV7-2 | . | . | CASSLRQGNTEAFF | TGTGCCAGCAGCTTACGCCAGGGAAACACTGAAGCTTTCTTT
TRBJ1-4 | TRBV30 | TRBD1 | . | CAWSQGASNEKLFF | TGTGCCTGGAGTCAGGGGGCGTCTAATGAAAAACTGTTTTTT
TRBJ2-3 | TRBV11-2 | TRBD2 | . | CASSPRLAEPDTQYF | TGTGCCAGCAGCCCCCGACTAGCGGAACCAGATACGCAGTATTTT
TRBJ1-1 | TRBV28 | . | . | CASSLFGGVGLEAFF | TGTGCCAGCAGTTTATTTGGCGGTGTCGGGCTTGAAGCTTTCTTT
TRBJ2-7 | TRBV30 | . | . | CACGKDSSYEQYF | TGTGCCTGCGGGAAGGACAGCTCCTACGAGCAGTACTTC
TRBJ2-1 | TRBV5-6 | TRBD2 | . | CASSTTHPGGPLNEQFF | TGTGCCAGCAGCACCACTCACCCGGGAGGGCCGTTGAATGAGCAGTTCTTC
TRBJ2-5 | TRBV7-2 | TRBD2 | . | CASSSPGLAKTQYF | TGTGCCAGCAGCTCCCCGGGACTAGCAAAGACCCAGTACTTC
TRBJ1-3 | TRBV7-2 | . | . | CASSLVGLRTVRSGNTIYF | TGTGCCAGCAGCTTAGTGGGTTTACGGACGGTTAGATCTGGAAACACCATATATTTT
TRBJ2-7 | TRBV7-3 | . | . | CASSPQGGSSYEQYF | TGTGCCAGCAGCCCGCAGGGGGGGTCCTCCTACGAGCAGTACTTC
TRBJ2-5 | TRBV30 | TRBD1 | . | CARRDTDRGETQYF | TGTGCCCGACGGGACACTGACAGGGGGGAGACCCAGTACTTC
TRBJ2-7 | TRBV23-1 | TRBD2 | . | CASSQSSGGVIYEQYF | TGCGCCAGCAGTCAATCGTCGGGGGGAGTTATCTACGAGCAGTACTTC
TRBJ2-1 | TRBV7-9 | . | . | CASSLVSQASSYNEQFF | TGTGCCAGCAGCTTAGTCTCACAGGCGAGCTCCTACAATGAGCAGTTCTTC
TRBJ2-7 | TRBV11-2 | TRBD2 | . | CASSLDESGRVPYVEQYF | TGTGCCAGCAGCTTAGATGAAAGCGGGAGGGTTCCTTACGTCGAGCAGTACTTC
TRBJ2-1 | TRBV4-2 | . | . | CASSRGLPPNEQFF | TGTGCCAGCAGCCGTGGCCTACCGCCCAATGAGCAGTTCTTC
TRBJ1-2 | TRBV6-5 | . | . | CASSYEGRGGYTF | TGTGCCAGCAGTTACGAGGGGCGCGGAGGCTACACCTTC
TRBJ1-5 | TRBV7-2 | . | . | CASSSELEQPQHF | TGTGCCAGCAGCTCAGAACTCGAACAGCCCCAGCATTTT
TRBJ1-3 | TRBV30 | . | few | CAWSAYQGNSGNTIYF | TGTGCCTGGAGTGCCTACCAGGGAAACTCTGGAAACACCATATATTTT
TRBJ1-1 | TRBV5-6 | . | . | CASRQTMNTEAFF | TGTGCCAGCCGGCAGACCATGAACACTGAAGCTTTCTTT